These 24 T cell receptor beta chains were all obtained from the same sample, sequenced in a study of T-cell reconstitution after alpha-beta-depleted transplantation in children (TCRdb year 2016). Libraries came from PCR. TCRdb lists the instrument as Illumina HiSeq 2500. To normalize quantification of the TCRbeta repertoire, the TCR libraries were built with molecular barcoding that relied on unique molecular identifiers. The public reads were run again by TCRdb, first through fastp at Q25 and then through MiXCR, and only productive beta chains were kept. A single entry per CDR3 protein holds the most common genes and DNA from its merged rows. Recorded for this sample are a few thousand distinct CDR3 sequences; roughly 25% of them occurred a single time. 28% of the sample lies in the top ten. The time point label of this sample denotes: day 60 (about 2 months) after transplantation. Interpreted using the paper, the treatment or condition label stands for: allogeneic hematopoietic cell transplantation with graft depleted of TCRalphabeta T cells and CD19 B cells.

Here the sequenced sample was PBMCs, mostly from graft donor cells, taken 60 days after TCRalphabeta/CD19-depleted stem cell transplant. These TCRs come from a boy less than two years old who had a stem cell transplant for SCID, so the T cells may come from the graft donor.

The rearrangement joins TRBV20-1 to TRBJ1-3; TRBD1 agrees at 8 bases. Germline CDR1 DFQATT, CDR2 SNEGSKA (reference sequence). Germline trimming cut 0 bases from V and 4 bases from J; bases unmatched to any gene: 8. CDR3 length: 16 amino acids. CDR3 amino acids: CSARENDRGYGNTIYF. The CDR3 nucleotides are TGCAGTGCTAGAGAAAATGACAGGGGATACGGAAACACCATATATTTT.

The table lists this clonotype with a few counts. Since a much larger clone is just one base distant, this may be a read error. J is TRBJ2-5 and V is TRBV20-1, with 9 bases fitting TRBD2. Germline CDR1 reads DFQATT; CDR2 reads SNEGSKA (reference sequence). CDR3 size: 16 residues. CDR3 in DNA: TGCTGTGCTAGAGATTGGGAGCGGGGGGACAAAGAGACCCAGTACTTC. Its translation is CCARDWERGDKETQYF.

This clonotype was seen a single time. The J gene is TRBJ2-1, the V gene TRBV20-1; 7 bases match TRBD1. The germline V gene has CDR1 DFQATT and CDR2 SNEGSKA (reference sequence). Trimming at V came to 4 bases and at J to 6 bases, leaving 6 bases not matched to a gene. CDR3 length: 13 residues. CDR3 sequence (DNA): TGCAGTGCTACAGACAGGGTGGGCAATGAGCAGTTCTTC. Residues: CSATDRVGNEQFF.

In this sample, this clonotype turned up many times. This sequence joins TRBV7-2 and TRBJ1-6; D remains ambiguous. Trimming left V 1 base short and J 14 bases short, with 12 bases between. Germline V gene data show CDR1 as SGHTA and CDR2 as FQGNSA. There are 13 residues in the CDR3. The CDR3 DNA follows: TGTGCCAGCAGCTTAGGCCCCCCCTCGGCCCTCCACTTT. This sequence encodes CASSLGPPSALHF.

This clonotype is deemed medium-sized. The rearrangement joins TRBV6-6 to TRBJ2-4, with 7 bases aligning to TRBD1. The CDR3 runs to 17 residues. Germline assignment: CDR1 MNHNY and CDR2 SVGAGI (reference sequence). V was pared by 3 bases and J by 7 bases, with 15 bases of the junction left unmatched. CDR3 DNA: TGTGCCAGCAGTTATTTGTGGGAACCAGGGGGTCGGAACATTCAGTACTTC. Translated: CASSYLWEPGGRNIQYF.

This clonotype is medium-sized in the sample. V and J are TRBV7-6 and TRBJ1-6, with no clear D. CDR3 length equals 16 residues. Between the trimmed V and J ends, which lost 10 bases and 5 bases, there was a span of 21 bases. Germline CDR1 SGHVS, CDR2 FNYEAQ. In nucleotides, the CDR3 is TGTGCCACCACCTGGTGGCTGATCAAAGATAATTCACCCCTCCACTTT. It yields the protein CATTWWLIKDNSPLHF.

J is TRBJ2-1 and V is TRBV5-1; D remains unclear. Looked up from germline, CDR1 is SGHRS and CDR2 is YFSETQ. CDR3 length equals 13 residues. The ends were cut back, 2 bases at V and 6 bases at J, with 9 bases in the middle. The CDR3 loop is CASSLLASNEQFF. The CDR3 DNA reads TGCGCCAGCAGCTTATTAGCATCCAATGAGCAGTTCTTC.

This clonotype showed up many times. The rearrangement joins TRBV9 to TRBJ1-2; a possible D gene is TRBD1 (5 bases). The CDR3 loop spans 16 amino acids. Trimming removed 0 bases at V and 0 bases at J, with 12 bases between. Germline CDR1 and CDR2: SGDLS and YYNGEE. The CDR3 loop reads CASSVGQRATNYGYTF. CDR3 nucleotide sequence: TGTGCCAGCAGCGTAGGACAGCGGGCAACTAACTATGGCTACACCTTC.

In its sample, this clonotype was seen many times. The gene calls are TRBV6-5 and TRBJ1-2, with D tentatively TRBD1 (5 bases). This CDR3 has 15 residues. V lost 6 bases to trimming and J lost 4 bases, with 18 bases between them. CDR1 is MNHEY, CDR2 SVGAGI, per germline. The CDR3 DNA reads as TGTGCCAGCAGCCTCTTTTGGGACGGTTCCTATGGCTACACCTTC. This translates into CASSLFWDGSYGYTF.

This chain links TRBV5-1 with TRBJ2-4, with D perhaps TRBD2 (5 bases). CDR3 length: 13 amino acids. V dropped 1 base and J dropped 7 bases, with 9 bases sitting between them. Germline CDR1 and CDR2: SGHRS and YFSETQ. CDR3 sequence (DNA): TGCGCCAGCAGCTTGAACGGGGAGAACATTCAGTACTTC. As protein: CASSLNGENIQYF.

This clonotype has ten or more counts. This chain joins TRBV6-2 or TRBV6-3 and TRBJ1-1; D might be TRBD1 (6 bases). Germline V gene data show CDR1 as MNHEY and CDR2 as SVGEGT. The CDR3 has 15 amino acids. With 10 bases removed from V and 0 bases from J, the gap between germline ends came to 18 bases. As DNA, the CDR3 is TGTGCCATAGCGCCCTGGGGGCGCATGAACACTGAAGCTTTCTTT. It encodes CAIAPWGRMNTEAFF.

This clonotype is deemed medium-sized. V gene TRBV6-5 combines with J gene TRBJ1-2; possibly TRBD1 for D (5 bases). The CDR3 sequence is 14 residues long. V gave up 0 bases and J gave up 4 bases, with 9 bases separating them. Germline CDR1 and CDR2: MNHEY and SVGAGI. CDR3 protein: CASSYSRTSYGYTF. The CDR3 DNA sequence: TGTGCCAGCAGTTACTCGCGGACAAGCTATGGCTACACCTTC.

This clonotype occurred many times. This chain joins TRBV5-1 and TRBJ1-1; 10 nucleotides align to TRBD1. The germline CDR1 and CDR2 sequences are SGHRS and YFSETQ. Trimming removed 0 bases from V and 6 bases from J; junction bases left unmatched: 5. This CDR3 has 15 residues. The CDR3 spells CASSLVGQGVAEAFF. DNA for the CDR3: TGCGCCAGCAGCTTGGTTGGACAGGGGGTAGCTGAAGCTTTCTTT.

This clonotype has at least ten counts. The chain links TRBV4-2 to TRBJ2-7; a possible D gene is TRBD2 (5 bases). The V gene's germline CDR1 is LGHNA and CDR2 YNFKEQ. The CDR3 runs to 15 residues. The V end was cut by 6 bases, the J end by 5 bases, with 20 bases between. The CDR3 nucleotides read TGTGCCAGCAGTCGCCCCGAGGGTGACCCCCACGAGCAGTACTTC. This codes for CASSRPEGDPHEQYF.

V gene TRBV14 combines with J gene TRBJ2-1; 9 nucleotides agree with TRBD2. Germline CDR1 SGHDN, CDR2 FVKESK. The CDR3 runs to 16 residues. Trimming at V came to 4 bases and at J to 6 bases, leaving 10 bases not matched to a gene. The CDR3 DNA sequence: TGTGCCAGCAGCCTTTCCGTAGCTAGCGGGATCAATGAGCAGTTCTTC. This codes for CASSLSVASGINEQFF.

The chain is built from TRBV28 and TRBJ2-3; tentatively, D is TRBD2 (6 bases). The CDR3 consists of 15 residues. V shed 7 bases and J shed 4 bases, with 18 bases lying between them. Germline V CDR1 and CDR2: MDHEN, SYDVKM. DNA of the CDR3: TGTGCCAGCACCGATTCCGGGACTTACTCAGATACGCAGTATTTT. It translates to CASTDSGTYSDTQYF. Supplemented by reference TRBV28 and TRBJ2-3, the full variable domain reads DVKVTQSSRYLVKRTGEKVFLECVQDMDHENMFWYRQDPGLGLRLIYFSYDVKMKEKGDIPEGYSVSREKKERFSLILESASTNQTSMYLCASTDSGTYSDTQYFGPGTRLTVL.

The sample holds many counts of this clonotype. The rearrangement links TRBV7-9 to TRBJ1-5, with D maybe TRBD1 (5 bases). Trimming removed 5 bases from V and 1 base from J, with 15 bases in between. Germline values: CDR1 SEHNR, CDR2 FQNEAQ (reference sequence). This CDR3 contains 16 residues. CDR3 protein: CASSPEPGPSNQPQHF. The CDR3 coding sequence is TGTGCCAGCAGCCCCGAGCCAGGGCCGAGCAATCAGCCCCAGCATTTT.

This clonotype was seen repeatedly, ten times or more. The V and J genes are TRBV2 and TRBJ1-2; 9 nucleotides agree with TRBD1. Germline trimming cut 8 bases from V and 8 bases from J; bases unmatched to any gene: 18. Per germline, CDR1 SNHLY and CDR2 FYNNEI. The CDR3 loop spans 16 amino acids. CDR3 coding DNA: TGTGCCAGCTCAGCCGCGGGCCAAACAGGGGGCCGGGGCTACACCTTC. This codes for CASSAAGQTGGRGYTF. Together with reference TRBV2 and TRBJ1-2, the CDR3 gives the full variable domain: EPEVTQTPSHQVTQMGQEVILRCVPISNHLYFYWYRQILGQKVEFLVSFYNNEISEKSEIFDDQFSVERPDGSNFTLKIRSTKLEDSAMYFCASSAAGQTGGRGYTFGSGTRLTVV.

This clonotype was detected ten times or more. The chain is built from TRBV7-8 and TRBJ1-2; a possible D gene is TRBD1 (5 bases). V lost 4 bases to trimming and J lost 14 bases, with 17 bases between them. The length of the CDR3 is 12 residues. Germline-derived CDR1 and CDR2 are SGHVS and FQNEAQ. The CDR3 DNA reads TGTGCCAGCAGCTCCGACAGCCCCAAAAAGACCTTC. It codes for CASSSDSPKKTF.

This clonotype is medium-sized within its sample. The chain is built from TRBV4-2 and TRBJ1-2; D is possibly TRBD1 (5 bases). Trimming cost V 1 base and J 6 bases, with 18 bases left between them. Germline CDR1 reads LGHNA; CDR2 reads YNFKEQ. The CDR3 has 16 residues. This CDR3 is CASSQVQQDSPNGYTF. In DNA, the CDR3 is TGTGCCAGCAGCCAAGTCCAACAAGACAGCCCCAATGGCTACACCTTC.

In this sample, this clonotype turned up many times. This sequence joins TRBV10-3 and TRBJ2-7; 8 nucleotides line up with TRBD1. Per the germline V gene, CDR1 is ENHRY and CDR2 is SYGVKD. This CDR3 has 14 residues. The V and J ends lost 6 bases and 2 bases, in that order; junction bases with no gene match: 6. Written as DNA, the CDR3 is TGTGCCATCAGCCGCCAGGGGGCGACCTACGAGCAGTACTTC. It yields the protein CAISRQGATYEQYF.

Many counts were recorded for this clonotype. The CDR3 DNA is TGTGCCAGCAGCGTAGCTTCGGGGAGGGGGCTTGAGACCCAGTACTTC. Amino acid sequence: CASSVASGRGLETQYF. The gene calls are TRBV9 and TRBJ2-5, with D perhaps being TRBD1 or TRBD2 (7 bases each). The CDR3 loop spans 16 amino acids. Germline values: CDR1 SGDLS, CDR2 YYNGEE. V gave up 0 bases and J gave up 5 bases, with 17 bases separating them.

CDR3 DNA: TGTGCCAGCAGTCAAGACAGGGGGCGCTTCTATGGCTACACCTTC. Its protein product is CASSQDRGRFYGYTF. The chain recombines TRBV12-3 or TRBV12-4 with TRBJ1-2; 10 bases match TRBD1. V lost 5 bases and J lost 4; bases outside the gene matches: 7. The CDR3 consists of 15 residues.

This clonotype was picked up many times. The genes are TRBV7-7 and TRBJ2-2; D perhaps matches TRBD2 (6 bases). The CDR3 has 16 residues. The germline gives CDR1 SSHAT, CDR2 FNYEAQ (reference sequence). V dropped 5 bases and J dropped 4 bases, with 17 bases sitting between them. CDR3 DNA sequence: TGTGCCAGCAGCGGACAACTGGGACTTGCCACCGGGGAGCTGTTTTTT. The encoded protein is CASSGQLGLATGELFF.